Sequencing of this T cell receptor beta chain was carried out in a study of cytomegalovirus exposure and HLA in healthy donors. Study-level points and caveats: It was in a later analysis that TCR association rates were seen to vary by HLA locus, highest for DRB1 and lowest for HLA-C. Sequencing artifact likely explains a cluster of highly shared sequence variants.

The PCR had 60 Vbeta and 13 Jbeta primers. The assay was immunoSEQ multiplex PCR, and TCRdb's table has in-frame clones only and misses some. The table lists about 110,000 clones, 55% to 65% of them singletons. This CDR3 contains 13 residues. Germline CDR1 reads SGHRS; CDR2 reads YFSETQ. Trimming at V came to 0 bases and at J to 8 bases, leaving 2 bases not matched to a gene. Remarks on this clone: Its antigen remains unknown.

Sequencing used PBMCs. The genes are TRBV5-1 and TRBJ1-2; 9 nucleotides match TRBD1. The clonotype was recovered from a man aged 25 to 45 in good health and CMV-seropositive. The CDR3 nucleotides are TGCGCCAGCAGCTTGGACAGGGGGCAGGGCTACACCTTC. Its translation is CASSLDRGQGYTF.